This note documents a single TCR beta chain sequence. The data were taken from a study of OX40 agonist ivuxolimab in advanced cancers. Repertoires were generated with immunoSEQ multiplex PCR, while TCRdb's copy carries only in-frame clones and drops some. Among tens of thousands of clones listed, over 80% were seen once. The V gene's germline CDR1 is SNHLY and CDR2 FYNNEI. Deletions cut 1 base from V and 2 bases from J, with 11 bases between. This CDR3 is built from 15 residues. The receptor comes from an adult with an advanced solid tumor such as melanoma, head and neck, liver or kidney cancer. The chain carries TRBV2 and TRBJ1-2; D is unresolved. The source material was CD4+ or CD8+ T cells sorted from blood, sampled in a trial of the OX40 agonist ivuxolimab. CDR3 in DNA: TGTGCCAGCAGTGAAGGTACAGCTTCAAACTATGGCTACACCTTC. It is translated as CASSEGTASNYGYTF.